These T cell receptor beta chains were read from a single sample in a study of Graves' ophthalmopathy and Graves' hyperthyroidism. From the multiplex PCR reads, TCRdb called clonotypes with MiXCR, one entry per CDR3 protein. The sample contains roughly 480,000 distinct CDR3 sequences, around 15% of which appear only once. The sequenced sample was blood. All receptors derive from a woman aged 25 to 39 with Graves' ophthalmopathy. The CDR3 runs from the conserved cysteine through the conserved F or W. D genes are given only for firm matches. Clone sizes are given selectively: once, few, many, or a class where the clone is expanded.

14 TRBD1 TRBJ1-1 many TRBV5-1 CASNRDRQNTEAFF TGCGCCAGCAACAGGGACAGACAGAACACTGAAGCTTTCTTT
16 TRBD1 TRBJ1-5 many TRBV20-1 CSARVGTGGFGQPQHF TGCAGTGCTAGAGTAGGGACAGGAGGGTTCGGACAGCCCCAGCATTTT
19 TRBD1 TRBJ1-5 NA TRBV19 CASSTNRNRGSGSNQPQHF TGTGCCAGTAGTACAAACCGGAACAGGGGCTCGGGAAGCAATCAGCCCCAGCATTTT
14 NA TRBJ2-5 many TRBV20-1 CSARDGGAGETQYF TGCAGTGCTAGAGATGGGGGGGCGGGGGAGACCCAGTACTTC
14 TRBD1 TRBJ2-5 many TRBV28 CASSIPGQGGTQYF TGTGCCAGCAGTATACCGGGACAGGGGGGGACCCAGTACTTC
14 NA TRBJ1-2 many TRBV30 CAWRVDSRLVGYTF TGTGCCTGGAGAGTCGATTCCCGGCTGGTAGGCTACACCTTC
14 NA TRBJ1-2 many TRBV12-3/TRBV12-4 CASSSDTANYGYTF TGTGCCAGCAGTTCGGACACAGCTAACTATGGCTACACCTTC
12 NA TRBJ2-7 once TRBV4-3 CASSQDAGEQYF TGCGCCAGCAGCCAAGACGCGGGCGAGCAGTACTTC
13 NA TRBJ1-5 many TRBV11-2 CASTQARGQPQHF TGTGCCAGCACCCAGGCCCGGGGTCAGCCCCAGCATTTT
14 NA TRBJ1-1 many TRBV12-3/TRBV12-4 CASSLAVAGTEAFF TGTGCCAGCAGTCTCGCGGTAGCCGGCACTGAAGCTTTCTTT
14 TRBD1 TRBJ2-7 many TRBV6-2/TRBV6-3 CASSRQGGSYEQYF TGTGCCAGCAGCAGACAGGGGGGTTCCTACGAGCAGTACTTC
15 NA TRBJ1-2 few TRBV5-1 CASSPEQGIFYGYTF TGCGCCAGCAGCCCGGAACAGGGAATCTTCTATGGCTACACCTTC
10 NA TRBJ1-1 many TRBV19 CAGAGGGAFF TGTGCCGGAGCGGGAGGCGGAGCTTTCTTT
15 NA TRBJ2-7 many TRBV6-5 CASSYSGGWRYEQYF TGTGCCAGCAGTTACTCTGGAGGGTGGAGGTACGAGCAGTACTTC
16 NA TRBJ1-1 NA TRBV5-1 CASSRGNPGFDTEAFF TGCGCCAGCAGCCGAGGAAACCCAGGGTTCGACACTGAAGCTTTCTTT
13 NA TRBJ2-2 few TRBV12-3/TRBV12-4 CAASLSGAGELFF TGTGCCGCGTCCTTGTCGGGGGCCGGGGAGCTGTTTTTT
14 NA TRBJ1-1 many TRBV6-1 CASSVLGENTEAFF TGTGCCAGCAGTGTTTTAGGGGAGAACACTGAAGCTTTCTTT
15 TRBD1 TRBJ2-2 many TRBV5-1 CASSLGTGNTGELFF TGCGCCAGCAGCTTGGGGACAGGGAACACCGGGGAGCTGTTTTTT
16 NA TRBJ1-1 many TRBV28 CASSFTNQRTNTEAFF TGTGCCAGCAGCTTCACGAATCAGCGAACGAACACTGAAGCTTTCTTT
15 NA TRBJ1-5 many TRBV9 CASSTGGGANQPQHF TGTGCCAGCAGCACCGGAGGAGGGGCTAATCAGCCCCAGCATTTT
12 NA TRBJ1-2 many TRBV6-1 CASSVARDSYTF TGTGCCAGCAGTGTAGCACGAGACAGCTACACCTTC
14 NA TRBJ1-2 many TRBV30 CAWSVGQPPYGYTF TGTGCCTGGAGTGTCGGACAGCCTCCTTATGGCTACACCTTC
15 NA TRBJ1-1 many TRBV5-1 CASSLEPQVNTEAFF TGCGCCAGCAGCTTGGAGCCACAAGTGAACACTGAAGCTTTCTTT
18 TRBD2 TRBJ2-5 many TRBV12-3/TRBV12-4 CASSRGLAGKAFQETQYF TGTGCCAGCAGCAGAGGACTAGCGGGGAAAGCGTTCCAAGAGACCCAGTACTTC
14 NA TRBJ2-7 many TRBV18 CASSYYAANYEQYF TGTGCCAGCTCATATTACGCAGCAAACTACGAGCAGTACTTC
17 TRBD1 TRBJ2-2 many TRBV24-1 CATSDLHRQGVAGELFF TGTGCCACCAGTGATTTGCACCGACAGGGTGTCGCCGGGGAGCTGTTTTTT
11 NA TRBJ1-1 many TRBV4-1 CASSQNRIAFF TGCGCCAGCAGCCAGAATCGGATCGCTTTCTTT
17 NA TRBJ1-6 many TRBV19 CASSIGQAGANNSPLHF TGTGCCAGTAGTATTGGCCAGGCCGGGGCAAATAATTCACCCCTCCACTTT
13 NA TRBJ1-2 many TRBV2 CASEGQTNYGYTF TGTGCCAGCGAAGGGCAGACTAACTATGGCTACACCTTC
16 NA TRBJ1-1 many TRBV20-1 CSAPFRPLNSYTEAFF TGCAGTGCCCCCTTTCGTCCCTTGAACTCTTACACTGAAGCTTTCTTT
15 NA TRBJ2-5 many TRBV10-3 CAISESRGGQETQYF TGTGCCATCAGTGAGTCCAGGGGGGGTCAAGAGACCCAGTACTTC
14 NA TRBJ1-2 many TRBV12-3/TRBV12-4 CASSRTRGRYGYTF TGTGCCAGCAGTCGTACAAGGGGTCGGTATGGCTACACCTTC
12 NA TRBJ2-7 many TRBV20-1 CSARPGLYEQYF TGCAGTGCTAGACCGGGCCTCTACGAGCAGTACTTC
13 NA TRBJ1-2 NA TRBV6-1 CASSRDGSYGYTF TGTGCCAGCAGTCGCGACGGATCCTATGGCTACACCTTC
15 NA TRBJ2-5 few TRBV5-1 CASTERADGQETQYF TGCGCCAGCACCGAGCGGGCAGACGGACAAGAGACCCAGTACTTC
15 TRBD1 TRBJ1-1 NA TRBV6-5 CASSTPTGRKAEAFF TGTGCCAGCAGTACTCCGACAGGGAGGAAGGCTGAAGCTTTCTTT
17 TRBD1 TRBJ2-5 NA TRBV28 CASSSIPVGQSRETQYF TGTGCCAGCAGTTCTATTCCCGTGGGACAGTCAAGAGAGACCCAGTACTTC
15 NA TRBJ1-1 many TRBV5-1 CASSLSGPENTEAFF TGCGCCAGCAGCTTGTCAGGGCCGGAGAACACTGAAGCTTTCTTT
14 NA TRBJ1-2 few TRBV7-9 CASSPRLPNYGYTF TGTGCCAGCAGCCCCCGACTCCCTAACTATGGCTACACCTTC
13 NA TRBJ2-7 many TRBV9 CASSDHSSYEQYF TGTGCCAGCAGCGACCATAGCTCCTACGAGCAGTACTTC
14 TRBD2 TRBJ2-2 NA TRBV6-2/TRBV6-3 CASTLAGGAGELFF TGTGCCAGCACGTTAGCGGGAGGAGCCGGGGAGCTGTTTTTT
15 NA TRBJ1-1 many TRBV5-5 CASSSPGVFDTEAFF TGTGCCAGCAGCTCCCCAGGGGTCTTCGACACTGAAGCTTTCTTT
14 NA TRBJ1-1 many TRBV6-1 CASRTRSLNTEAFF TGTGCCAGCCGGACTCGGAGCCTGAACACTGAAGCTTTCTTT
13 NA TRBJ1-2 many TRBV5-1 CASSQTLDSRYTF TGCGCCAGCAGCCAAACCCTAGACAGCCGCTACACCTTC
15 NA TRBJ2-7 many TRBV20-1 CSARPPGREFVEQYF TGCAGTGCTAGACCCCCGGGACGGGAATTTGTGGAGCAGTACTTC
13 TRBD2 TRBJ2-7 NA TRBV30 CAWTSGQTYEQYF TGTGCCTGGACTAGCGGGCAGACCTACGAGCAGTACTTC
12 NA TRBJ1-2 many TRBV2 CASKKVNYGYTF TGTGCCAGCAAGAAGGTGAACTATGGCTACACCTTC
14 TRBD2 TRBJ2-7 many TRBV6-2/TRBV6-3 CASSSQRGSYEQYF TGTGCCAGCAGTTCCCAGCGGGGCTCTTACGAGCAGTACTTC